The T cell receptor (beta chain) described here comes from a study of Ad26.COV2.S vaccination and SARS-CoV-2 variants. Study-level background: Sample donor was a member of the COV1001 Ad26.COV2.S trial arm. Administration of Ad26.COV2.S was intramuscular, either once or twice 56 days apart.

The study, taken as a whole, reports: Reports say spike-specific CD8+ and CD4+ T cell responses covered substantial breadth after vaccination.

Concerning this clone: Its matching antigen is unknown.

The protocol was immunoSEQ multiplex PCR, while the TCRdb copy is restricted to in-frame clones and leaves out a portion. The sample includes hundreds of thousands of clones, roughly 90% of them seen just once. Specified treatment: some 19 received Ad26.COV2.S at low or high dose, single or two shots; roughly five received placebo; per-sample allocation not given. Sampling happened 63 days after the first vaccine or placebo injection. An adult aged 18-55 years in Boston served as the donor. The receptor was isolated from a person between 18 and 60 years old who received the Ad26.COV2.S COVID-19 vaccine or a placebo. The sequenced sample was peripheral blood, obtained in a trial of Ad26.COV2.S vaccine versus placebo.

Here the CDR3 DNA reads TGTGCCAGCAGTGATATGGGGCACTACGAGCAGTACTTC. The encoded protein is CASSDMGHYEQYF. The chain combines TRBV6-1 with TRBJ2-7, with TRBD1 as a possible D gene (5 bases). Deletions cut 3 bases from V and 3 bases from J, with 9 bases between. The CDR3 contains 13 residues. Germline-derived CDR1 and CDR2 are MNHNS and SASEGT.